Presented here are 27 T cell receptor beta chains from one specimen sequenced in a study of T cell responses to AZD1222 COVID-19 vaccine. Assay used: immunoSEQ multiplex PCR; TCRdb lists only in-frame clones, some missing. The data show about 120,000 clones, with roughly 90% seen just once and roughly 4.2% held by the top ten. The sequences come from peripheral blood, collected on day 0 of AZD1222 vaccination. The receptors shown here come from an adult in good health.

The CDR3 DNA sequence: TGTGCCAGTAGTCTTGGACAGGGTTACCCTGAAGCTTTCTTT. Translating gives CASSLGQGYPEAFF. The rearrangement uses TRBV19 and TRBJ1-1, with 8 bases that match TRBD1. The germline V gene encodes CDR1 LNHDA and CDR2 SQIVND (reference sequence). J gave up 6 bases and V 5 bases, and 8 bases lay outside the gene matches. This CDR3 is 14 amino acids long.

The V and J genes are TRBV10-1 and TRBJ1-4, with D maybe TRBD1 (5 bases). Looked up from germline, CDR1 is WNHNN and CDR2 is SYGVQD (reference sequence). The CDR3 length is 20 residues. The ends were cut back, 6 bases at V and 0 bases at J, with 26 bases in the middle. The CDR3 here is CASSSPPRGEGPSTNEKLFF. The CDR3 bases are TGCGCCAGCAGCTCACCGCCCCGCGGGGAGGGACCATCAACTAATGAAAAACTGTTTTTT.

V usage is TRBV9 and J usage is TRBJ2-1; TRBD1 aligns across 10 bases. The CDR3 extends over 14 amino acids. Germline CDR1 is SGDLS and CDR2 is YYNGEE. The J segment lost 8 bases and the V segment lost 3 bases, leaving 5 bases of the junction unmatched. The CDR3 DNA reads as TGTGCCAGCAGCGCCGGACAGGGGGGGTATGAGCAGTTCTTC. Translating it yields CASSAGQGGYEQFF.

This sequence joins TRBV11-2 and TRBJ2-3; 13 nucleotides agree with TRBD2. The CDR3 has 15 residues. CDR1 is SGHAT and CDR2 is FQNNGV in the germline V gene. With V trimmed by 3 bases and J by 6 bases, 3 bases remained unmatched. CDR3 DNA: TGTGCCAGCAGCTTTACTAGCGGGAGGGGGGATACGCAGTATTTT. Its translation: CASSFTSGRGDTQYF.

V usage is TRBV5-1 and J usage is TRBJ1-1; D perhaps matches TRBD1 (5 bases). CDR3 size: 14 residues. Trimming pared 4 bases from V and 6 bases from J, leaving 16 bases between. Germline loops: CDR1 SGHRS, CDR2 YFSETQ. The CDR3 DNA is TGCGCCAGCAGCCTGGACACGGTCGGGCCTGAAGCTTTCTTT. As protein: CASSLDTVGPEAFF.

The gene calls are TRBV5-5 and TRBJ1-6; D is undetermined. V was pared by 2 bases and J by 7 bases, with 7 bases between. CDR3 length: 13 amino acids. Germline V gene sequence: CDR1 SGHKS, CDR2 YYEKEE (reference sequence). CDR3 nucleotides: TGTGCCAGCAGCTTCAGTGGGAATTCACCCCTCCACTTT. The encoded protein is CASSFSGNSPLHF.

The J gene is TRBJ2-5, the V gene TRBV20-1; 7 nucleotides align to TRBD2. This CDR3 is 16 amino acids long. In germline, CDR1 is DFQATT, CDR2 SNEGSKA (reference sequence). The V gene end was trimmed by 3 bases and the J gene end by 2 bases; junction bases not matched to a gene: 12. The CDR3 region has the DNA TGCAGTGCTAGTGGGTCCGGCGGGAGAGGGCAAGAGACCCAGTACTTC. Translated: CSASGSGGRGQETQYF.

This chain uses TRBV4-1 with TRBJ1-6; TRBD1 agrees at 10 bases. The CDR3 is 17 residues long. Germline CDR1 is MGHRA and CDR2 is YSYEKL. V was clipped by 3 bases and J by 7 bases; unmatched bases: 9. CDR3 coding DNA: TGCGCCAGCAGCCATGACAGGGGGCGATCAAGGAATTCACCCCTCCACTTT. Translated: CASSHDRGRSRNSPLHF.

This sequence joins TRBV7-9 and TRBJ1-6, with D uncertain. The CDR3 sequence is 17 residues long. Per germline, CDR1 SEHNR and CDR2 FQNEAQ (reference sequence). Trimming stripped 3 bases from V and 7 bases from J, with 19 bases between. The CDR3 protein is CASSFGLAVVRNSPLHF. In nucleotides, the CDR3 is TGTGCCAGCAGCTTTGGATTAGCGGTGGTGAGAAATTCACCCCTCCACTTT.

This chain connects TRBV10-3 to TRBJ2-3; 8 bases align to TRBD2. The CDR3 spans 14 residues. V was clipped by 5 bases and J by 0 bases; unmatched bases: 1. Germline V gene data show CDR1 as ENHRY and CDR2 as SYGVKD. The CDR3 DNA is TGTGCCATCAGTATAGCGGGAAGCACAGATACGCAGTATTTT. Translation: CAISIAGSTDTQYF.

The rearrangement links TRBV25-1 to TRBJ1-1; D may be TRBD1 (5 bases). The CDR3 spans 16 residues. Germline V gene data show CDR1 as MGHDK and CDR2 as SYGVNS. V was clipped by 2 bases and J by 5 bases, with 18 bases between them. CDR3 nucleotide sequence: TGTGCCAGCAGTGAAGACTGGGGGAGCGCGTGGACTGAAGCTTTCTTT. It encodes CASSEDWGSAWTEAFF.

The chain combines TRBV19 with TRBJ2-5; D is possibly TRBD1 or TRBD2 (5 bases each). The CDR3 totals 14 residues. The V gene's germline CDR1 is LNHDA and CDR2 SQIVND (reference sequence). V was trimmed by 7 bases and J by 1 base, leaving 13 bases between them. CDR3 loop: CASNPGGPQETQYF. The CDR3 nucleotides are TGTGCCAGTAACCCTGGGGGTCCCCAAGAGACCCAGTACTTC. Using reference TRBV19 and TRBJ2-5 for the parts outside the CDR3, the full variable domain is DGGITQSPKYLFRKEGQNVTLSCEQNLNHDAMYWYRQDPGQGLRLIYYSQIVNDFQKGDIAEGYSVSREKKESFPLTVTSAQKNPTAFYLCASNPGGPQETQYFGPGTRLLVL.

The gene calls are TRBV6-1 and TRBJ2-5, with a weak D call TRBD2 (7 bases). This CDR3 has 16 residues. V was shortened by 4 bases and J by 4 bases, with 19 bases between the two germline ends. CDR1 is MNHNS and CDR2 is SASEGT in the germline V gene. This CDR3 is CASSVGGASRRETQYF. The DNA for the CDR3 is TGTGCCAGCAGTGTGGGGGGGGCCTCGAGGAGAGAGACCCAGTACTTC.

The chain carries TRBV28 and TRBJ1-1, with D possibly matching TRBD1 (6 bases). CDR3 length: 12 residues. CDR1 is MDHEN, CDR2 SYDVKM, per germline. V lost 8 bases and J lost 4, with 11 bases in between. The CDR3 nucleotides read TGTGCCAGCCGGGGGGCTATCACTGAAGCTTTCTTT. It is translated as CASRGAITEAFF.

This clone was counted a few times. CDR3 in amino acids: CASSFSGGGELFF. In nucleotides, the CDR3 is TGTGCCAGCAGTTTTTCGGGGGGCGGGGAGCTGTTTTTT. V and J are TRBV28 and TRBJ2-2; 7 bases are shared with TRBD2. CDR1 is MDHEN, CDR2 SYDVKM, per germline. V trimming: 3 bases; J trimming: 7 bases; junction bases outside the gene matches: 2. The CDR3 is made up of 13 amino acids. The full variable domain, completed using reference TRBV28 and TRBJ2-2, is DVKVTQSSRYLVKRTGEKVFLECVQDMDHENMFWYRQDPGLGLRLIYFSYDVKMKEKGDIPEGYSVSREKKERFSLILESASTNQTSMYLCASSFSGGGELFFGEGSRLTVL.

This clone occurred once. The chain employs TRBV6-5 and TRBJ2-7; 7 bases match TRBD1. Unmatched junction bases numbered 8, after V lost 0 bases and J lost 3 bases. This CDR3 contains 16 residues. Germline CDR1 and CDR2: MNHEY and SVGAGI. The CDR3 sequence is CASSYSMHRGFYEQYF. The CDR3 nucleotides are TGTGCCAGCAGTTACTCGATGCACAGGGGATTCTACGAGCAGTACTTC.

V usage is TRBV25-1 and J usage is TRBJ1-2; 7 bases map to TRBD1. The CDR3 spans 16 residues. Losses at the gene ends were 4 bases for V and 4 bases for J; bases not matched to a gene: 12. Germline V gene lookup returns CDR1 MGHDK and CDR2 SYGVNS. CDR3 coding DNA: TGTGCCAGCAGTGCCGATAGGGCAGGGGGTACCTATGGCTACACCTTC. Its translation is CASSADRAGGTYGYTF.

V and J are TRBV4-2 and TRBJ1-3, with unresolved D. The CDR3 runs to 16 residues. The V gene's germline CDR1 is LGHNA and CDR2 YNFKEQ. Trimming left V 1 base short and J 0 bases short, with 10 bases between. CDR3 sequence: CASSQATQHSGNTIYF. CDR3 DNA: TGTGCCAGCAGCCAAGCTACTCAACACTCTGGAAACACCATATATTTT.

CDR3 sequence (DNA): TGCAGCGTTGGCTATTACAGGGGGCGAGTGGAGACTGAAGCTTTCTTT. Translation gives CSVGYYRGRVETEAFF. The chain couples TRBV29-1 to TRBJ1-1; 9 bases match TRBD1. The CDR3 spans 16 residues. The V gene's germline CDR1 is SQVTM and CDR2 ANQGSEA. J was trimmed by 5 bases and V by 4 bases; bases with no gene match: 14.

The V call is TRBV6-5, the J call TRBJ1-3; no reliable D call. Trimming took off 2 bases at V and 4 bases at J, with 6 bases between the two ends. There are 13 residues in the CDR3. Germline CDR1 is MNHEY and CDR2 is SVGAGI. The CDR3 here is CASSYLGGNTIYF. DNA for the CDR3: TGTGCCAGCAGTTACCTTGGGGGAAACACCATATATTTT.

The rearrangement links TRBV18 to TRBJ2-5; tentatively, D is TRBD2 (6 bases). The CDR3 spans 17 residues. The germline V gene has CDR1 KGHSH and CDR2 LQKENI. Between the trimmed V and J ends, which lost 0 bases and 4 bases, there was a span of 18 bases. In nucleotides, the CDR3 is TGTGCCAGCTCACCACCGGCGACTAGGCTGGGGGGAGAGACCCAGTACTTC. Its translation: CASSPPATRLGGETQYF.

The rearrangement uses TRBV2 and TRBJ1-2; 7 nucleotides align to TRBD1. The CDR3 is made up of 15 amino acids. V lost 3 bases, J lost 4 bases, and 8 bases stayed unmatched. Germline V gives CDR1 SNHLY, CDR2 FYNNEI. The CDR3 nucleotides read TGTGCCAGCAGTGAGCAGACAGGGTACGGCTATGGCTACACCTTC. As protein: CASSEQTGYGYGYTF. The entire variable domain, with the rest obtained from reference TRBV2 and TRBJ1-2, is as follows: EPEVTQTPSHQVTQMGQEVILRCVPISNHLYFYWYRQILGQKVEFLVSFYNNEISEKSEIFDDQFSVERPDGSNFTLKIRSTKLEDSAMYFCASSEQTGYGYGYTFGSGTRLTVV.

V is TRBV5-6 and J is TRBJ2-7; 7 bases line up with TRBD1. Germline CDR1 SGHDT, CDR2 YYEEEE. The CDR3 runs 18 residues. With V trimmed by 2 bases and J by 1 base, 15 bases remained unmatched. This CDR3 is CASSFLRQGGVRSYEQYF. The CDR3 bases are TGTGCCAGCAGCTTTCTTCGACAGGGTGGGGTGAGGTCCTACGAGCAGTACTTC.

The chain links TRBV2 to TRBJ2-7; 12 bases map to TRBD2. Trimming took 6 bases from V and 0 from J; bases not matched to a gene: 3. Germline V CDR1 and CDR2: SNHLY, FYNNEI. The CDR3 is made up of 15 amino acids. CDR3 residues: CASRATSGSSYEQYF. The CDR3 DNA sequence: TGTGCCAGCAGGGCGACTAGCGGGAGCTCCTACGAGCAGTACTTC.

The V and J genes are TRBV6-5 and TRBJ1-1; the D is unclear. This CDR3 has 14 amino acids. Germline V gene data show CDR1 as MNHEY and CDR2 as SVGAGI. V was shortened by 3 bases and J by 5 bases, with 13 bases between the two germline ends. The CDR3 DNA sequence: TGTGCCAGCAGTTATCGTTCCGTGGGGACTGAAGCTTTCTTT. Protein: CASSYRSVGTEAFF.

In its sample, this clone was seen a few times. J is TRBJ2-3 and V is TRBV2; D is perhaps TRBD1 (8 bases). Trimming pared 6 bases from V and 3 bases from J, leaving 19 bases between. The CDR3 covers 16 residues. Germline loops: CDR1 SNHLY, CDR2 FYNNEI. The CDR3 DNA is TGTGCCAGCAGACGAACAGGGGGGGTTCTAACAGATACGCAGTATTTT. Translated: CASRRTGGVLTDTQYF.

The V and J genes are TRBV29-1 and TRBJ1-1; D is perhaps TRBD1 (6 bases). Germline loops: CDR1 SQVTM, CDR2 ANQGSEA. The ends were cut back, 2 bases at V and 3 bases at J, with 13 bases in the middle. The CDR3 length is 14 residues. The CDR3 DNA reads TGCAGCGTTGAAATACAGGGAGGGGACACTGAAGCTTTCTTT. Translating it yields CSVEIQGGDTEAFF.